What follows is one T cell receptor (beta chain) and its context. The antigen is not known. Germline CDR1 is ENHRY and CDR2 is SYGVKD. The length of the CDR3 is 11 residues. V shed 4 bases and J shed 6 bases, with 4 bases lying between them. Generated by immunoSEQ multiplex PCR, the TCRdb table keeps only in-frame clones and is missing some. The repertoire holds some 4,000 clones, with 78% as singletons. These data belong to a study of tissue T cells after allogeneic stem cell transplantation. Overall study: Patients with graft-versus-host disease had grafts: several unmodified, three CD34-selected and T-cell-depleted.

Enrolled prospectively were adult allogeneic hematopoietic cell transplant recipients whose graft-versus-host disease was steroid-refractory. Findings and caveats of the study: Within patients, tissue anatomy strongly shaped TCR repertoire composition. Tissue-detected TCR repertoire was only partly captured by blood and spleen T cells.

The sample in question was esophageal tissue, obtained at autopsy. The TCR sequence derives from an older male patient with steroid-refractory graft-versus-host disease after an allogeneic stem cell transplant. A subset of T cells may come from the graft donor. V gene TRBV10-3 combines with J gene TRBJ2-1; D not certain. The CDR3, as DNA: TGTGCCATCAGTGCCGGCAATGAGCAGTTCTTC. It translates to CAISAGNEQFF.